This T cell receptor beta chain came from a study of T-cell reconstitution after alpha-beta-depleted transplantation in children. Study findings and constraints: TCRbeta diversity was high at day 60 in some patients (a result of surviving recipient T cells and thymic progenitors). Reportedly, roughly two months post-transplant, alpha-beta T cells arose from several hundred expanded graft clones. T-cell numbers and diversity, one year after transplant, stemmed largely from T cells that were newly produced.

Researchers prepared the TCRbeta library using unique molecular identifiers, the study reports. TCRdb redid the calling of the PCR reads with MiXCR, one entry per CDR3 protein. In the table there are about 980,000 distinct CDR3 sequences, about 26% of which are singletons. The CDR3 totals 14 residues. Germline CDR1 reads SGHTA; CDR2 reads FQGNSA. V gave up 6 bases and J gave up 3 bases; unmatched junction bases: 5. This clonotype came up a few times. The antigen is not known. This chain uses TRBV7-2 with TRBJ2-7; 10 bases line up with TRBD2. The material sequenced was PBMCs, mostly from graft donor cells, taken 360 days after TCRalphabeta/CD19-depleted stem cell transplant. The sequence derives from a boy in the first two years of life who had a stem cell transplant for SCID, so the T cells may come from the graft donor. The CDR3 DNA is TGTGCCAGCAGTGTTAGCGGGGGGTACTACGAGCAGTACTTC. The encoded protein is CASSVSGGYYEQYF.